This T cell receptor (beta chain) was obtained from a study of T cells in Graves' hyperthyroidism and ophthalmopathy. TCR beta CDR3 regions were amplified from RNA transcripts. During a first-round RT-PCR of the TCR CDR3, the HTBI primer set was used. From the multiplex PCR reads, TCRdb called clonotypes with MiXCR, one entry per CDR3 protein. Here the sample spans hundreds of thousands of distinct CDR3 sequences, around 16% being singletons. CDR1 is SGHRS and CDR2 is YFSETQ in the germline V gene. This CDR3 region has 18 residues. V lost 6 bases, J lost 7 bases, and 18 bases stayed unmatched. This clonotype came up many times.

The V and J genes are TRBV5-1 and TRBJ2-1, with TRBD2 matching 11 bases. The sample comprised blood. The TCR sequence derives from a young woman with Graves' hyperthyroidism that later progressed to Graves' ophthalmopathy. The CDR3 coding sequence is TGCGCCAGCACCACGATAGGGACTAGCGGAGGAAGCGCGAATGAGCAGTTCTTC. This encodes CASTTIGTSGGSANEQFF.